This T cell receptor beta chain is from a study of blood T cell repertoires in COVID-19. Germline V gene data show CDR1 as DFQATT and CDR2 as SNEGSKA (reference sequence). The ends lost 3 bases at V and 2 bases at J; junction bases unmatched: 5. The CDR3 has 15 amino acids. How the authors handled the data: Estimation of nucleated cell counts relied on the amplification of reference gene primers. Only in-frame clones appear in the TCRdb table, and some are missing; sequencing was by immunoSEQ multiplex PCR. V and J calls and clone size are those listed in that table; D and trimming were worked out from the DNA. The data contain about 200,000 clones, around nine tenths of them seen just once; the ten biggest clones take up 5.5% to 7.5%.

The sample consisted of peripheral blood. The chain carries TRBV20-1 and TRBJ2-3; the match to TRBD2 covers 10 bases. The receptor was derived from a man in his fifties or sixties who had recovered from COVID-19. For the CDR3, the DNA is TGCAGTGCTAGTGCCCTAGCGGGGGCCACAGATACGCAGTATTTT. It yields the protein CSASALAGATDTQYF.